This passage covers 21 T cell receptor beta chains from one sample sequenced in a study of cytomegalovirus exposure and HLA in healthy donors. With 60 Vbeta and 13 Jbeta primers, the PCR was carried out. Libraries were prepared by immunoSEQ multiplex PCR; TCRdb keeps only in-frame clonotypes and omits some of them. The sample records about 140,000 clones, 70% being singletons. Sequenced input: PBMCs. The receptors originated from a woman aged 55-70 years in good health and CMV-seropositive.

The table lists this clone with a count of one. The genes are TRBV5-1 and TRBJ2-1; TRBD2 aligns across 9 bases. Germline V CDR1 and CDR2: SGHRS, YFSETQ. The CDR3 runs 15 residues. J lost 7 bases, V lost 3 bases, and 8 bases had no gene match. CDR3 residues: CASSSTSGLRNEQFF. CDR3 bases: TGCGCCAGCAGCTCGACTAGCGGCCTCCGGAATGAGCAGTTCTTC.

This clone was observed a handful of times. CDR3 in amino acids: CASSIGQLAVHEQFF. In nucleotides, the CDR3 is TGTGCCAGTAGTATAGGGCAACTAGCAGTGCATGAGCAGTTCTTC. The rearrangement uses TRBV19 and TRBJ2-1; D is perhaps TRBD2 (6 bases). Trimming removed 1 base from V and 8 bases from J, with 15 bases in between. The CDR3 totals 15 residues. Germline CDR1 reads LNHDA; CDR2 reads SQIVND (reference sequence).

The V gene is TRBV9, the J gene TRBJ2-1; D possibly corresponds to TRBD2 (6 bases). The V end was cut by 5 bases, the J end by 3 bases, with 9 bases between. There are 13 residues in the CDR3. Germline-derived CDR1 and CDR2 are SGDLS and YYNGEE. This CDR3 reads CASSIGGYNEQFF. The CDR3 DNA reads TGTGCCAGCAGTATCGGGGGCTACAATGAGCAGTTCTTC.

The CDR3: CSVEGLGTAGYTF. The CDR3 DNA follows: TGCAGCGTTGAAGGTCTGGGGACAGCCGGCTACACCTTC. The chain is built from TRBV29-1 and TRBJ1-2; 7 nucleotides line up with TRBD1. This CDR3 has 13 amino acids. The V and J ends lost 1 base and 8 bases, in that order; junction bases with no gene match: 7. Germline loops: CDR1 SQVTM, CDR2 ANQGSEA.

The rearrangement links TRBV6-1 to TRBJ1-1; D may be TRBD1 (6 bases). The CDR3 extends over 13 amino acids. Trimming took 6 bases from V and 1 from J, leaving 9 bases between them. Germline lookup yields CDR1 MNHNS and CDR2 SASEGT. The CDR3 bases are TGTGCCAGCAGCTCCAGGGGGAACACTGAAGCTTTCTTT. Protein: CASSSRGNTEAFF.

The CDR3 DNA sequence: TGTGCCAGCAGCTTGGGTCCGGAGAAAAATCAGCCCCAGCATTTT. As protein: CASSLGPEKNQPQHF. J is TRBJ1-5 and V is TRBV5-4; D gene ambiguous. The V end lost 0 bases, the J end lost 4 bases, and 11 bases lay between the germline ends. This CDR3 has 15 amino acids. Germline V gene sequence: CDR1 SGHNT, CDR2 YYREEE (reference sequence).

The chain is built from TRBV15 and TRBJ2-1; 10 nucleotides line up with TRBD2. The length of the CDR3 is 15 residues. V shed 0 bases and J 9 bases; nucleotides not matched to a gene: 5. Germline loops: CDR1 LNHNV, CDR2 YYDKDF (reference sequence). The CDR3 DNA follows: TGTGCCACCAGCAGAGATCTCCTAGCGGGAGTTGAGCAGTTCTTC. As protein: CATSRDLLAGVEQFF.

The count of this clone is one. The genes are TRBV7-9 and TRBJ2-7; TRBD1 agrees at 7 bases. Germline-derived CDR1 and CDR2 are SEHNR and FQNEAQ (reference sequence). The CDR3 consists of 15 residues. The V and J ends lost 4 bases and 4 bases, in that order; junction bases with no gene match: 10. The CDR3 loop reads CASSSAGGHRYEQYF. As DNA, the CDR3 is TGTGCCAGCAGCTCGGCAGGGGGACACAGGTACGAGCAGTACTTC.

V and J are TRBV7-9 and TRBJ2-3; 10 nucleotides agree with TRBD1. The CDR3 runs to 14 residues. V lost 5 bases, J lost 9 bases, and 8 bases stayed unmatched. Germline V gene sequence: CDR1 SEHNR, CDR2 FQNEAQ (reference sequence). As DNA, the CDR3 is TGTGCCAGCAGCATGGGGACAGGGGAGAAAACGCAGTATTTT. Its translation is CASSMGTGEKTQYF.

The chain is built from TRBV6-1 and TRBJ1-5; no firm D call. The V and J ends lost 5 bases and 0 bases respectively, with 11 bases between them. The CDR3 consists of 15 residues. CDR1 and CDR2 (germline): MNHNS, SASEGT. The CDR3 bases are TGTGCCAGCAGTCAGTCAGGTGGTAGCAATCAGCCCCAGCATTTT. Translated, it gives CASSQSGGSNQPQHF.

This clone has more than one count but fewer than ten. J is TRBJ2-3 and V is TRBV5-1; 8 nucleotides align to TRBD2. Trimming removed 3 bases from V and 3 bases from J; junction bases left unmatched: 6. CDR1 is SGHRS, CDR2 YFSETQ, per germline. The CDR3 length is 15 residues. CDR3 sequence reads: CASSWAGGETDTQYF. The CDR3 region has the DNA TGCGCCAGCAGCTGGGCGGGGGGCGAAACAGATACGCAGTATTTT.

V and J are TRBV5-1 and TRBJ2-1; 11 bases align to TRBD2. Germline V gene lookup returns CDR1 SGHRS and CDR2 YFSETQ. The CDR3 spans 14 residues. V was pared by 5 bases and J by 4 bases, with 2 bases of the junction left unmatched. DNA for the CDR3: TGCGCCAGCAGGGGACTAGCGGTTTACAATGAGCAGTTCTTC. Translated: CASRGLAVYNEQFF.

This clone was found a few times. This sequence joins TRBV18 and TRBJ2-5; the match to TRBD1 covers 10 bases. V trimming: 4 bases; J trimming: 2 bases; junction bases outside the gene matches: 4. There are 15 residues in the CDR3. Germline CDR1 reads KGHSH; CDR2 reads LQKENI. CDR3 sequence reads: CASSRDRGDQETQYF. DNA for the CDR3: TGTGCCAGCTCACGGGACAGGGGCGATCAAGAGACCCAGTACTTC.

The V call is TRBV29-1, the J call TRBJ2-1; 11 bases match TRBD1. Trimming took 4 bases from V and 7 from J; bases not matched to a gene: 3. CDR3 length: 13 residues. Germline CDR1 is SQVTM and CDR2 is ANQGSEA. CDR3 nucleotide sequence: TGCAGCGTTGCGGGACAGGGGGGTAATGAGCAGTTCTTC. Encoded protein: CSVAGQGGNEQFF.

In regard to this clone: Different DNA sequences within this sample yield the same CDR3. The V gene is TRBV28, the J gene TRBJ2-7, with TRBD1 matching 7 bases. Trimming removed 4 bases from V and 1 base from J; junction bases left unmatched: 1. The CDR3 consists of 13 residues. CDR1 is MDHEN, CDR2 SYDVKM, per germline. CDR3 bases: TGTGCCAGCAGTTCGGGACAGTCCTACGAGCAGTACTTC. Its translation is CASSSGQSYEQYF.

The chain links TRBV29-1 to TRBJ2-7; D is unclear. CDR3 length: 12 amino acids. Trimming removed 3 bases from V and 2 bases from J, with 8 bases in between. The germline gives CDR1 SQVTM, CDR2 ANQGSEA. CDR3 region: CSVEETAYEQYF. As DNA, the CDR3 is TGCAGCGTTGAGGAAACAGCCTACGAGCAGTACTTC.

The chain links TRBV5-4 to TRBJ1-4, with 7 bases identical to TRBD1. Trimming took 1 base from V and 5 from J; bases not matched to a gene: 2. Germline values: CDR1 SGHNT, CDR2 YYREEE (reference sequence). This CDR3 has 14 residues. The CDR3 sequence: CASSLTGENEKLFF. The DNA of the CDR3 is TGTGCCAGCAGCTTGACAGGGGAGAATGAAAAACTGTTTTTT.

This clone came up once. The chain has TRBV18 and TRBJ1-1; perhaps TRBD1 as D (6 bases). This CDR3 spans 13 amino acids. The V end was cut by 5 bases, the J end by 6 bases, with 13 bases between. Germline V lookup: CDR1 KGHSH, CDR2 LQKENI. The CDR3 DNA reads as TGTGCCAGCTCATCGACAGGCAGCTCTGAAGCTTTCTTT. Its protein is CASSSTGSSEAFF.

The chain recombines TRBV10-3 with TRBJ1-2; 8 positions match TRBD1. Germline V lookup: CDR1 ENHRY, CDR2 SYGVKD. Trimming took 3 bases from V and 2 from J; bases not matched to a gene: 5. The CDR3 has 15 amino acids. The CDR3, as DNA: TGTGCCATCAGTGACCCGGGACAGGTAAACTATGGCTACACCTTC. This sequence encodes CAISDPGQVNYGYTF.

This chain connects TRBV29-1 to TRBJ2-1; D is possibly TRBD1 (5 bases). This CDR3 has 11 residues. Germline CDR1 and CDR2: SQVTM and ANQGSEA. V gave up 6 bases and J gave up 9 bases, with 12 bases separating them. The CDR3 sequence: CSVDPQGEQFF. For the CDR3, the DNA is TGCAGCGTGGACCCCCAGGGTGAGCAGTTCTTC.

V and J are TRBV6-5 and TRBJ1-5, with 9 bases matching TRBD1. This CDR3 is built from 15 residues. Germline V gene data show CDR1 as MNHEY and CDR2 as SVGAGI. Trimming took 6 bases from V and 3 from J; bases not matched to a gene: 6. This chain's CDR3 is CASRLGQGNNQPQHF. The DNA for the CDR3 is TGTGCCAGCAGACTAGGACAGGGGAACAATCAGCCCCAGCATTTT.